The rows below give T cell receptor beta chains drawn from one sample of a study of T cell repertoires in cytomegalovirus infection. TCRdb re-called the reads with MiXCR, one entry per CDR3 protein. The table has around 280,000 distinct CDR3 sequences, around 10% seen once; the top ten hold around 2.4%. Input material: PBMCs. The receptors come from a human donor in good health (CMV status not recorded). Some clones in this sample may be carry-over from other donors' samples. CDR3s include the opening cysteine and the closing phenylalanine or tryptophan. A D gene is named only where the DNA matches it firmly. Clone size is stated in some rows and not others, as once, few, many or a class when expanded.

J gene: TRBJ2-2; V gene: TRBV28; D gene: -; clone size: many; CDR3 protein: CASIHRVTGELFF; CDR3 DNA: TGTGCCAGCATCCACAGGGTCACCGGGGAGCTGTTTTTT
J gene: TRBJ2-1; V gene: TRBV28; D gene: TRBD2; clone size: many; CDR3 protein: CASSLWSSGGAEIEQFF; CDR3 DNA: TGTGCCAGCAGTTTATGGTCTAGCGGGGGGGCCGAAATTGAGCAGTTCTTC
J gene: TRBJ1-4; V gene: TRBV7-9; D gene: TRBD1; clone size: few; CDR3 protein: CASIDDRASEKLFF; CDR3 DNA: TGTGCCAGCATCGACGACAGGGCAAGCGAAAAACTGTTTTTT
J gene: TRBJ2-5; V gene: TRBV7-3; D gene: -; clone size: many; CDR3 protein: CASSLGGSHQETQYF; CDR3 DNA: TGTGCCAGCAGCTTAGGGGGGAGCCACCAAGAGACCCAGTACTTC
J gene: TRBJ2-5; V gene: TRBV2; D gene: -; clone size: -; CDR3 protein: CASSEGLGAQYF; CDR3 DNA: TGTGCCAGCAGTGAAGGTCTAGGGGCCCAGTACTTC
J gene: TRBJ2-1; V gene: TRBV2; D gene: TRBD2; clone size: many; CDR3 protein: CASSLGLAGANEQFF; CDR3 DNA: TGTGCCAGCAGCCTGGGACTAGCGGGGGCTAATGAGCAGTTCTTC
J gene: TRBJ2-7; V gene: TRBV14; D gene: -; clone size: many; CDR3 protein: CASSAKVRREHEQYF; CDR3 DNA: TGTGCCAGCTCAGCCAAAGTACGCAGGGAACACGAGCAGTACTTC
J gene: TRBJ1-4; V gene: TRBV20-1; D gene: -; clone size: -; CDR3 protein: CSASDSRNEKLFF; CDR3 DNA: TGCAGTGCTAGCGACAGTAGAAATGAAAAACTGTTTTTT
J gene: TRBJ1-1; V gene: TRBV29-1; D gene: -; clone size: -; CDR3 protein: CSVRWGTTEAFF; CDR3 DNA: TGCAGCGTTCGGTGGGGGACCACTGAAGCTTTCTTT
J gene: TRBJ1-1; V gene: TRBV28; D gene: -; clone size: many; CDR3 protein: CASSPPDNHMIAFF; CDR3 DNA: TGTGCCAGCAGTCCCCCAGACAACCATATGATAGCTTTCTTT
J gene: TRBJ2-1; V gene: TRBV20-1; D gene: TRBD2; clone size: many; CDR3 protein: CSVPIRQREHNEQFF; CDR3 DNA: TGCAGTGTTCCGATTCGCCAGCGGGAGCACAATGAGCAGTTCTTC
J gene: TRBJ1-1; V gene: TRBV6-1; D gene: -; clone size: many; CDR3 protein: CASSLTGGYTEAFF; CDR3 DNA: TGTGCCAGCAGTCTTACCGGCGGGTACACTGAAGCTTTCTTT
J gene: TRBJ2-6; V gene: TRBV5-1; D gene: -; clone size: many; CDR3 protein: CASRPGGSPPGANVLTF; CDR3 DNA: TGCGCCAGCAGACCGGGTGGGTCTCCGCCTGGGGCCAACGTCCTGACTTTC
J gene: TRBJ2-5; V gene: TRBV6-2/TRBV6-3; D gene: -; clone size: many; CDR3 protein: CASSSGETQYF; CDR3 DNA: TGTGCCAGCAGTAGCGGAGAGACCCAGTACTTC
J gene: TRBJ2-5; V gene: TRBV29-1; D gene: -; clone size: -; CDR3 protein: CSVEQDNQETQYF; CDR3 DNA: TGCAGCGTTGAACAGGACAACCAAGAGACCCAGTACTTC
J gene: TRBJ1-3; V gene: TRBV12-3/TRBV12-4; D gene: TRBD1; clone size: -; CDR3 protein: CASSLNAGGRNTIYF; CDR3 DNA: TGTGCCAGCAGTTTAAACGCAGGGGGGAGGAACACCATATATTTT
J gene: TRBJ1-2; V gene: TRBV29-1; D gene: -; clone size: many; CDR3 protein: CSVEDVAEYGYTF; CDR3 DNA: TGCAGCGTTGAAGACGTGGCAGAATATGGCTACACCTTC
J gene: TRBJ2-5; V gene: TRBV20-1; D gene: -; clone size: few; CDR3 protein: CSAILGGQETQYF; CDR3 DNA: TGCAGTGCTATCCTCGGGGGCCAAGAGACCCAGTACTTC
J gene: TRBJ2-2; V gene: TRBV7-9; D gene: TRBD1; clone size: -; CDR3 protein: CASSFPPDRGTGELFF; CDR3 DNA: TGTGCCAGCAGCTTCCCCCCTGACAGGGGCACCGGGGAGCTGTTTTTT
J gene: TRBJ2-5; V gene: TRBV7-3; D gene: -; clone size: many; CDR3 protein: CASSLGVGETQYF; CDR3 DNA: TGTGCCAGCAGCTTAGGGGTAGGAGAGACCCAGTACTTC
J gene: TRBJ1-5; V gene: TRBV7-2; D gene: -; clone size: many; CDR3 protein: CASSEKSSNQPQHF; CDR3 DNA: TGTGCCAGCAGCGAGAAGAGTAGCAATCAGCCCCAGCATTTT
J gene: TRBJ1-1; V gene: TRBV19; D gene: -; clone size: few; CDR3 protein: CASSIGGTTEAFF; CDR3 DNA: TGTGCCAGTAGTATAGGGGGGACTACGGAAGCTTTCTTT
J gene: TRBJ1-2; V gene: TRBV7-2; D gene: TRBD1; clone size: many; CDR3 protein: CASNPETGDNGYTF; CDR3 DNA: TGTGCCAGCAACCCCGAGACAGGGGATAATGGCTACACCTTC
J gene: TRBJ2-5; V gene: TRBV20-1; D gene: -; clone size: -; CDR3 protein: CSAGGSGGETQYF; CDR3 DNA: TGCAGTGCTGGGGGGTCGGGTGGAGAGACCCAGTACTTC
J gene: TRBJ1-1; V gene: TRBV7-2; D gene: -; clone size: many; CDR3 protein: CASSLSRGTEAFF; CDR3 DNA: TGTGCCAGCAGCTTAAGTCGGGGCACTGAAGCTTTCTTT
J gene: TRBJ1-5; V gene: TRBV19; D gene: TRBD1; clone size: many; CDR3 protein: CASRTRQGSNQPQHF; CDR3 DNA: TGTGCCAGTAGGACAAGACAGGGGAGCAATCAGCCCCAGCATTTT
J gene: TRBJ1-5; V gene: TRBV7-8; D gene: -; clone size: many; CDR3 protein: CASSADIGRLHF; CDR3 DNA: TGTGCCAGCAGCGCAGACATCGGACGGCTGCATTTT
J gene: TRBJ1-1; V gene: TRBV6-2/TRBV6-3; D gene: -; clone size: many; CDR3 protein: CASSNRDLGTEAFF; CDR3 DNA: TGTGCCAGCAGTAACCGGGACCTCGGGACTGAAGCTTTCTTT
J gene: TRBJ2-1; V gene: TRBV7-3; D gene: -; clone size: -; CDR3 protein: CASSLTHPYNEQFF; CDR3 DNA: TGTGCCAGCAGCTTAACCCATCCTTACAATGAGCAGTTCTTC
J gene: TRBJ1-5; V gene: TRBV12-3/TRBV12-4; D gene: TRBD1; clone size: many; CDR3 protein: CASSPGPGQGWNQPQHF; CDR3 DNA: TGTGCCAGCAGTCCGGGACCGGGACAGGGGTGGAATCAGCCCCAGCATTTT
J gene: TRBJ1-2; V gene: TRBV12-3/TRBV12-4; D gene: -; clone size: many; CDR3 protein: CASSLGAGGYTF; CDR3 DNA: TGTGCCAGCAGTTTAGGCGCTGGCGGCTACACCTTC
J gene: TRBJ1-1; V gene: TRBV7-8; D gene: -; clone size: many; CDR3 protein: CASSSGRVGTEAFF; CDR3 DNA: TGTGCCAGCAGCTCGGGCCGGGTGGGCACTGAAGCTTTCTTT
J gene: TRBJ2-1; V gene: TRBV20-1; D gene: -; clone size: many; CDR3 protein: CSARGSNEQFF; CDR3 DNA: TGCAGTGCGAGGGGCAGCAATGAGCAGTTCTTC
J gene: TRBJ1-5; V gene: TRBV19; D gene: -; clone size: -; CDR3 protein: CASSIPPDGNQPQHF; CDR3 DNA: TGTGCCAGTAGTATACCTCCGGACGGTAATCAGCCCCAGCATTTT
J gene: TRBJ2-5; V gene: TRBV2; D gene: -; clone size: -; CDR3 protein: CASSGLAWQETQYF; CDR3 DNA: TGTGCCAGCAGTGGGCTAGCTTGGCAAGAGACCCAGTACTTC
J gene: TRBJ2-3; V gene: TRBV6-1; D gene: TRBD1; clone size: many; CDR3 protein: CASSPGTGDKDTQYF; CDR3 DNA: TGTGCCAGCAGCCCCGGGACAGGGGATAAGGATACGCAGTATTTT
J gene: TRBJ2-4; V gene: TRBV28; D gene: -; clone size: many; CDR3 protein: CASRGASSRNIQYF; CDR3 DNA: TGTGCCAGCAGGGGGGCATCCAGTCGAAACATTCAGTACTTC
J gene: TRBJ1-1; V gene: TRBV12-3/TRBV12-4; D gene: -; clone size: many; CDR3 protein: CASSIETGRTEAFF; CDR3 DNA: TGTGCCAGCAGTATTGAAACAGGGAGGACTGAAGCTTTCTTT
J gene: TRBJ2-5; V gene: TRBV29-1; D gene: -; clone size: few; CDR3 protein: CSVITGTRETQYF; CDR3 DNA: TGCAGCGTGATAACAGGGACACGAGAGACCCAGTACTTC
J gene: TRBJ2-1; V gene: TRBV3-1; D gene: -; clone size: few; CDR3 protein: CASSFGFKEQFF; CDR3 DNA: TGTGCCAGCAGCTTCGGGTTCAAGGAGCAGTTCTTC
J gene: TRBJ2-1; V gene: TRBV27; D gene: TRBD2; clone size: many; CDR3 protein: CASSSPSGISYNEQFF; CDR3 DNA: TGTGCCAGCAGTTCCCCTAGCGGGATCTCCTACAATGAGCAGTTCTTC
J gene: TRBJ2-2; V gene: TRBV20-1; D gene: -; clone size: few; CDR3 protein: CSARGTGELFF; CDR3 DNA: TGCAGTGCTAGGGGAACCGGGGAGCTGTTTTTT
J gene: TRBJ1-1; V gene: TRBV7-9; D gene: -; clone size: many; CDR3 protein: CASSRVYGSHTEAFF; CDR3 DNA: TGTGCCAGCAGCCGAGTATATGGGAGCCACACTGAAGCTTTCTTT
J gene: TRBJ2-5; V gene: TRBV6-2/TRBV6-3; D gene: -; clone size: many; CDR3 protein: CASSRYEPQETQYF; CDR3 DNA: TGTGCCAGCAGCCGCTACGAACCCCAAGAGACCCAGTACTTC
J gene: TRBJ1-3; V gene: TRBV28; D gene: -; clone size: many; CDR3 protein: CASGTPSGNTIYF; CDR3 DNA: TGTGCCAGCGGGACACCTTCTGGAAACACCATATATTTT
J gene: TRBJ1-5; V gene: TRBV7-2; D gene: TRBD1; clone size: many; CDR3 protein: CASSLQPGQGWRQPQHF; CDR3 DNA: TGTGCCAGCAGCTTACAACCCGGACAGGGGTGGCGTCAGCCCCAGCATTTT
J gene: TRBJ2-1; V gene: TRBV2; D gene: -; clone size: -; CDR3 protein: CASRVSYNEQFF; CDR3 DNA: TGTGCCAGCAGGGTCTCCTACAATGAGCAGTTCTTC
J gene: TRBJ1-2; V gene: TRBV29-1; D gene: -; clone size: -; CDR3 protein: CSVGDNHYGYTF; CDR3 DNA: TGCAGCGTTGGGGACAACCACTATGGCTACACCTTC
J gene: TRBJ2-1; V gene: TRBV5-8; D gene: -; clone size: -; CDR3 protein: CASSSGTSESNEQFF; CDR3 DNA: TGTGCCAGCAGCTCCGGGACTTCCGAGTCCAATGAGCAGTTCTTC
J gene: TRBJ2-3; V gene: TRBV29-1; D gene: -; clone size: many; CDR3 protein: CSAGRGSSTDTQYF; CDR3 DNA: TGCAGCGCCGGTCGGGGGTCTAGCACAGATACGCAGTATTTT
J gene: TRBJ2-1; V gene: TRBV19; D gene: -; clone size: -; CDR3 protein: CASSALLGWSNYNEQFF; CDR3 DNA: TGTGCCAGTAGTGCCCTTCTAGGGTGGAGTAACTACAATGAGCAGTTCTTC
J gene: TRBJ1-1; V gene: TRBV28; D gene: -; clone size: many; CDR3 protein: CASKIGHPDTEAFF; CDR3 DNA: TGTGCCAGCAAGATCGGACATCCGGATACTGAAGCTTTCTTT